This T cell receptor (beta chain) was captured in a study of T cells in Graves' hyperthyroidism and ophthalmopathy (dated 2019 in TCRdb). Regarding the complete study: Peripheral blood samples were taken at initial diagnosis, before any treatment was given. A discovery cohort of about 100 patients, approximately 44 with Graves' ophthalmopathy and approximately 60 with stable Graves' hyperthyroidism, was used to find distinguishing TCR V-J signatures. Prospective prediction of ophthalmopathy was tested in an independent validation cohort consisting of under 20 hyperthyroidism patients and approximately 16 patients who later progressed to ophthalmopathy. The roughly 91 discovery patients were randomly split 7:3 into training and test sets. Thyroid tissue and blood T-cell repertoires from about 6 Graves' hyperthyroidism patients were also compared in the study. Once sampling was done, hyperthyroidism patients were given methimazole at a starting dose of 30 mg daily, whereas ophthalmopathy patients were given high-dose intravenous methylprednisolone. The paper describes TCR Vbeta CDR3 sequencing of 140 or so peripheral blood samples, made up of roughly 40 ophthalmopathy patients, some 76 hyperthyroidism patients and 17 progressor patients. General findings and caveats noted by the study authors: Sample size was not statistically predetermined, and blinding of investigators to group allocation was not performed. Most expanded thyroid clonotypes (frequency above 0.001) were also detected in blood, a finding suggesting that blood repertoires may reflect thyroid immune responses. During validation, the model predicted progression to ophthalmopathy a median of around 6 months ahead of onset, with almost 71% sensitivity and 72% to 80% specificity. In cross-validation, a model built on a 13 V-J signature told ophthalmopathy apart from stable hyperthyroidism with less than 90% sensitivity and about 81% specificity, and in testing the same model reached 80%/75%.

Turning to this clonotype: Its cognate antigen has yet to be identified. No base qualities exist here, and no much larger clone lies one base off it.

Moderately to severely active disease, a Clinical Activity Score of at least 3, a NOSPECS grade of at least 4, and a duration under 3 months were present in ophthalmopathy patients. Patients with uncontrolled infections, other autoimmune diseases, pregnancy or lactation were excluded. Diagnoses were based on clinical symptoms, serum thyroxine and TRAb, thyroid ultrasound and orbital computed tomography. PBMCs were isolated from more than 9 ml of fresh peripheral blood by Ficoll-Paque density gradient centrifugation. Total RNA was extracted using Trizol reagent, and RNA quality was assessed on an Agilent 2100 Bioanalyzer. The TCR beta CDR3 regions were amplified from the RNA transcripts. The TCR CDR3 was subjected to a first round of RT-PCR using the HTBI primer set and the Qiagen OneStep RT-PCR kit. Libraries were constructed in a second round of multiplex PCR, after which size selection and purification were carried out. Sequencing of the libraries was done on an Illumina HiSeq2000 using paired-end 100 bp reads. Per the authors' processing: Raw data were processed with SOAPnuke, discarding reads with adapters, uncalled bases, mean Phred below 15, or no exact constant-primer or identifier match. COPE v1.2.5 was used to merge high-quality paired reads, and clonotypes were defined as unique nucleotide sequences. Clonotypes were aligned to IMGT TRBV, TRBD and TRBJ reference segments using MiTCR v1.1. Only V-J combinations with frequency above 0.0001, covering 99% to 99.2% of repertoires, were analysed. The TCS score was defined as F50 (clonal expansion) divided by E x V (chaos), with BLOSUM62-based TCRdist calculated between CDR3 peptides within each V-J. Welch's t-statistics and random forest reduced fewer than 550 V-J features to 13, which were used in a naive Bayes classifier (R e1071). TCRdb reanalyzed the raw reads on its own, using fastp at Q25 for trimming and MiXCR for clone calling, and kept in-frame beta chains. Identical CDR3 proteins give one entry, which carries the most common genes and DNA. These V and J calls originate from TCRdb's pipeline instead of the authors' own analysis. This sample has approximately 250,000 distinct CDR3 sequences in its table, and more than 20% of those were observed once. The ten largest clones take up approximately 32% of the sample.

Input material: blood. The source of this sequence is a woman aged 40-49 years with Graves' ophthalmopathy.

The nucleotide sequence is TGTGCCAGCAACAGTTATCTGCCCGACGAGCAGTACTTC. Its translation reads: CASNSYLPDEQYF. Recombination linked TRBV28 to TRBJ2-7, with no D gene named confidently. V is clipped by 7 bases and J by 5 bases, and the sequence between their germline boundaries is 15 bases long. From the cysteine through the phenylalanine, the CDR3 covers 13 amino acids. Of the read, only the CDR3 DNA is kept; its 39 bases are in frame from base 1. The germline V gene provides CDR1 MDHEN and CDR2 SYDVKM. Outside the CDR3, residues come from the reference TRBV28 and TRBJ2-7 proteins, so the full variable domain is: DVKVTQSSRYLVKRTGEKVFLECVQDMDHENMFWYRQDPGLGLRLIYFSYDVKMKEKGDIPEGYSVSREKKERFSLILESASTNQTSMYLCASNSYLPDEQYFGPGTRLTVT.